The clone carrying this TCR beta chain was detected many times. These data are taken from a study of read filtering for tumor transcriptome and immune sequencing. Overall study context: DNase treatment preceded whole-transcriptome library preparation.

Molecular barcoded adaptors covering alpha/delta and beta/gamma chains were used on 400 ng RNA. TCRdb re-called the reads through MiXCR, storing one row per CDR3 protein. The data contain about 90,000 distinct CDR3 sequences, over 9% of them singletons. The sequence derives from a donor at least 40 years old with multiple myeloma. What was sequenced was a population of CD138-negative cells sorted from bone marrow.

The CDR3 sequence is CSASSPAGGRYEQYF. CDR3 sequence (DNA): TGCAGTGCTAGTTCCCCGGCGGGAGGTCGCTACGAGCAGTACTTC. The chain links TRBV20-1 to TRBJ2-7; TRBD2 aligns across 8 bases. The trim removed 3 bases at V and 3 bases at J, leaving 10 bases unmatched. This CDR3 contains 15 residues. The V gene's germline CDR1 is DFQATT and CDR2 SNEGSKA (reference sequence).